Sequencing of this T cell receptor (beta chain) was carried out in a study of blood T cells in healthy people across ages (dated by TCRdb to 2014 to 2015). For the study in its entirety: Template switching captured roughly one uniquely barcoded TCR beta cDNA molecule per two T cells in model experiments. For two donors (one aged 18 to 29 and one aged 80 or older), the study analyzed two additional independent replicas of 1 million unique cDNA reads from the same blood draw. To track age-related changes in TCR beta repertoire diversity, the study relied on deep sequencing normalized with unique cDNA molecular identifiers. To avoid experimental bias, donors of different ages were spread randomly across the sequencing lanes. The donors were divided into four age groups: young (average approximately 17 years), middle-aged (about 40), aged (about 60) and long-lived (around 80).

A remark on this clonotype: Its antigen has not been determined. Base qualities are not at hand, and no much larger clone is one base apart.

The donors were roughly 39 Caucasian individuals from Russia, aged roughly 6 to 100 years, who were systemically healthy. Around 9.9 milliliters of peripheral blood were collected from each donor into EDTA-treated Vacutainer tubes. PBMCs were isolated by Ficoll-Paque density-gradient centrifugation, with at least 6.5 million obtained per sample. Total RNA was extracted from PBMCs with Trizol reagent, with at least 6 micrograms obtained per sample. The percentages of naive CD45RAhigh/CD27high T cells were determined by flow cytometry on a PBMC aliquot from every donor. The investigation overall reported the following: Compared with the aged group, the long-lived group had more naive CD4+ T cells, fewer expanded clones and increased TCR diversity, a pattern suggesting age selection. A strong correlation was found between observed TCR beta diversity and the percentage of naive T cells measured by flow cytometry. Because donor CMV infection status was unknown, age-related changes in expanded clonotypes were potentially confounded. As age increased, observed TCR beta diversity per million T cells dropped in a roughly linear way, and a significant reduction was already evident by age about 36. Conclusive comparison of naive and antigen-experienced compartments was prevented by the profiling of bulk unsorted PBMCs. Estimates of total diversity from one million sequenced T cells were regarded as lower bounds and underestimates.

In the germline V gene, CDR1 corresponds to SGHTA and CDR2 to FQGTGA. At the junction V is shortened by 0 bases and J by 7 bases, with 13 bases in between. Including the terminal cysteine and phenylalanine, the CDR3 comprises 14 residues. Kept here is only the CDR3 DNA, which spans 42 bases and is read in frame from base 1. The protocol used for the library was 5' RACE. Sequencing was carried out with an Illumina HiSeq 2500. A second PCR of 7 to 11 cycles was performed with a sample-barcoded 5' primer and a J-beta primer mix. A template-switch 5' adaptor carrying 12 random nucleotides introduced a unique molecular identifier onto each TCR beta cDNA molecule. Each sample yielded at least 3 million CDR3-containing paired-end reads. First-strand cDNA was synthesized from all RNA with the Mint cDNA synthesis kit, primed by a TRBC-specific oligonucleotide. Following uracil-DNA glycosylase treatment, a first 18-cycle PCR with universal primers M1SS and BC2_uni_R was performed on all cDNA. The published analysis was carried out like this. Normalization of each sample was performed by random selection of 1 million high-quality reads, each carrying a distinct molecular identifier. Reads sharing molecular identifiers were discarded rather than binned into consensus sequences. CDR3 identification, clonotype clustering and error correction used MiTCR with a Q25 quality threshold and the strictest error-elimination algorithm. Lower-bound total TCR beta diversity was estimated with a nonparametric unseen species model using Euler transformation. The public reads were reprocessed in TCRdb via fastp at Q25 and MiXCR, keeping in-frame beta chains. Rows are unified per CDR3 protein, each entry keeping the most common DNA and genes. The V and J calls were determined by TCRdb, not by the authors. The sample records 1.5 million to 2 million distinct CDR3 sequences, about 35% of which are singletons. 10% to 12% of the sample is in the top ten clones.

The chain links TRBV7-3 with TRBJ2-7; the D gene could be TRBD1 or TRBD2, each one agreeing over 5 bases. Material for sequencing was blood. The source is a woman in her thirties in good health. CDR3 sequence: CASSLTGDLREQYF. The DNA is TGTGCCAGCAGCTTAACGGGGGACCTCCGGGAGCAGTACTTC.